Below, 25 T cell receptor beta chains from the same sample are listed, as sequenced in a study of identical twins. TCRdb re-derived calls from the 5' RACE reads in MiXCR, one entry per CDR3 protein. The sample includes around 960,000 distinct CDR3 sequences, 10% to 15% of them seen just once. These data also featured in a second study, about yellow fever vaccine responses in identical twins.

The sequencing sample was made of PBMCs. The source is a young woman in good health.

The chain links TRBV12-3 or TRBV12-4 to TRBJ2-2; no reliable D call. This CDR3 has 14 residues. V dropped 7 bases and J dropped 1 base, with 10 bases sitting between them. The CDR3 region has the DNA TGTGCCAGCAAGATGGGGAAGAACACCGGGGAGCTGTTTTTT. Translation: CASKMGKNTGELFF.

This clonotype was observed a few times. The V call is TRBV4-2, the J call TRBJ1-6, with D possibly being TRBD1 (6 bases). Deletions cut 0 bases from V and 8 bases from J, with 14 bases between. Germline V gene sequence: CDR1 LGHNA, CDR2 YNFKEQ. The CDR3 length is 16 residues. The CDR3 sequence: CASSQETGRADSPLHF. CDR3 coding DNA: TGTGCCAGCAGCCAAGAAACAGGGAGGGCGGATTCACCCCTCCACTTT.

The V call is TRBV10-2, the J call TRBJ1-1; D possibly corresponds to TRBD1 (5 bases). The CDR3 length is 13 residues. CDR1 is WSHSY, CDR2 SAAADI, per germline. With 7 bases removed from V and 1 base from J, the gap between germline ends came to 10 bases. Written as DNA, the CDR3 is TGCGCCAGCATTAGACAGCAGAACACTGAAGCTTTCTTT. This gives the protein CASIRQQNTEAFF.

This clonotype was observed a few times. V and J are TRBV7-2 and TRBJ2-2; 8 bases agree with TRBD1. CDR1 is SGHTA, CDR2 FQGNSA, per germline. Trimming removed 2 bases from V and 4 bases from J; junction bases left unmatched: 6. The CDR3 length is 16 residues. The CDR3 here is CASSLRQGTPTGELFF. The CDR3 DNA is TGTGCCAGCAGCTTAAGACAGGGGACCCCCACCGGGGAGCTGTTTTTT.

This clonotype was counted many times. V and J are TRBV5-1 and TRBJ2-1; the match to TRBD2 covers 12 bases. J was trimmed by 6 bases and V by 1 base; bases with no gene match: 8. From germline, CDR1 is SGHRS and CDR2 YFSETQ. CDR3 size: 17 residues. DNA of the CDR3: TGCGCCAGCAGCTTGCCAATACTAGCGGGGGGCGTCAATGAGCAGTTCTTC. It specifies CASSLPILAGGVNEQFF.

The chain carries TRBV7-2 and TRBJ2-2; D not resolved. The V end lost 5 bases, the J end lost 5 bases, and 18 bases lay between the germline ends. This CDR3 region has 16 residues. Germline CDR1 reads SGHTA; CDR2 reads FQGNSA. In DNA form, the CDR3 reads TGTGCCAGCAGCCGTGGGGTACAGACGTCGACCGGGGAGCTGTTTTTT. Translating gives CASSRGVQTSTGELFF.

The chain combines TRBV20-1 with TRBJ2-3; tentatively, D is TRBD2 (6 bases). The V end lost 3 bases, the J end lost 6 bases, and 16 bases lay between the germline ends. CDR1 DFQATT and CDR2 SNEGSKA come from the germline V gene (reference sequence). The CDR3 contains 14 residues. CDR3 protein: CSASLGLGFDTQYF. The CDR3 nucleotides are TGCAGTGCTAGTCTGGGACTTGGCTTCGATACGCAGTATTTT.

The chain recombines TRBV7-8 with TRBJ2-7; D tentatively fits TRBD1 or TRBD2 (5 bases each). CDR1 SGHVS and CDR2 FQNEAQ come from the germline V gene. CDR3 length: 15 residues. With 5 bases removed from V and 3 bases from J, the gap between germline ends came to 17 bases. The CDR3: CASSRIQVGVYEQYF. In nucleotides, the CDR3 is TGTGCCAGCAGCCGCATACAGGTGGGAGTCTACGAGCAGTACTTC.

This clonotype has at least ten counts. The genes are TRBV12-3 or TRBV12-4 and TRBJ1-6; D is unresolved. This CDR3 contains 15 residues. Trimming cost V 0 bases and J 7 bases, with 10 bases left between them. The CDR3, as DNA: TGTGCCAGCAGTTTAGCGTCCTATGGGAATTCACCCCTCCACTTT. Protein sequence: CASSLASYGNSPLHF.

A few counts support this clonotype. The chain links TRBV28 to TRBJ2-1; 13 bases fit TRBD2. Germline assignment: CDR1 MDHEN and CDR2 SYDVKM. V shed 10 bases and J 8 bases; nucleotides not matched to a gene: 5. The CDR3 runs to 13 residues. In DNA form, the CDR3 reads TGTGCCATCGGACTAGCGGGAGTCGATGAGCAGTTCTTC. It is translated as CAIGLAGVDEQFF.

This clonotype was seen many times. This CDR3 reads CASSLSGTGVYEQYF. The CDR3 DNA reads as TGCGCCAGCAGCTTGAGTGGGACAGGGGTCTACGAGCAGTACTTC. The chain uses TRBV5-1 and TRBJ2-7; 10 nucleotides align to TRBD1. After removal of 1 base from V and 3 bases from J, the junction contained 4 bases not matched to a gene. CDR1 and CDR2 (germline): SGHRS, YFSETQ. CDR3 size: 15 residues. Combining the CDR3 with reference TRBV5-1 and TRBJ2-7 gives the whole variable domain KAGVTQTPRYLIKTRGQQVTLSCSPISGHRSVSWYQQTPGQGLQFLFEYFSETQRNKGNFPGRFSGRQFSNSRSEMNVSTLELGDSALYLCASSLSGTGVYEQYFGPGTRLTVT.

A few counts support this clonotype. J is TRBJ1-1 and V is TRBV10-3, with TRBD1 identical over 7 bases. The CDR3 is 14 amino acids. J gave up 1 base and V 5 bases, and 4 bases lay outside the gene matches. Per the germline V gene, CDR1 is ENHRY and CDR2 is SYGVKD. The CDR3: CAISFRTGNTEAFF. In nucleotides, the CDR3 is TGTGCCATCAGTTTCCGGACAGGGAACACTGAAGCTTTCTTT.

This clonotype was detected a few times. The rearrangement joins TRBV6-1 to TRBJ1-6, with D possibly matching TRBD1 (5 bases). Germline lookup yields CDR1 MNHNS and CDR2 SASEGT. The CDR3 loop spans 15 amino acids. Trimming removed 3 bases from V and 10 bases from J, with 16 bases in between. CDR3 nucleotide sequence: TGTGCCAGCAGTGAGGGGACGGCCTATGGGTCACCCCTCCACTTT. Protein product: CASSEGTAYGSPLHF.

This clonotype has at least ten counts. The genes are TRBV4-2 and TRBJ2-3, with D perhaps given as TRBD1 or TRBD2 (6 bases each). This CDR3 has 16 amino acids. The V end lost 1 base, the J end lost 9 bases, and 20 bases lay between the germline ends. The germline CDR1 and CDR2 sequences are LGHNA and YNFKEQ. The CDR3 coding sequence is TGTGCCAGCAGCCAAGTGGGGGGCTCTTGGATCGACACGCAGTATTTT. Translation gives CASSQVGGSWIDTQYF.

This chain joins TRBV7-2 and TRBJ2-7; 9 bases map to TRBD2. The germline V gene has CDR1 SGHTA and CDR2 FQGNSA. This CDR3 contains 16 residues. V dropped 5 bases and J dropped 2; count of bases not matched to a gene: 10. The CDR3 nucleotides read TGTGCCAGCAGCCCACAAGGGACTAGCATCCCCTACGAGCAGTACTTC. Its translation: CASSPQGTSIPYEQYF.

As to this clonotype: The junction shows a germline mismatch at one end, possibly a read error. V is TRBV28 and J is TRBJ2-1; no reliable D call. Germline CDR1 MDHEN, CDR2 SYDVKM. This CDR3 is built from 12 residues. This CDR3 is CASSPSCNEQFF. The DNA for the CDR3 is TGTGCCAGCAGTCCCTCCTGCAATGAGCAGTTCTTC.

This rearrangement joins TRBV12-3 or TRBV12-4 to TRBJ2-3; 8 bases map to TRBD2. V dropped 3 bases and J dropped 7; count of bases not matched to a gene: 6. This CDR3 comprises 14 residues. CDR3 region: CASSFMRGVYTQYF. CDR3 nucleotide sequence: TGTGCCAGCAGTTTCATGCGGGGGGTTTATACGCAGTATTTT.

This clonotype showed up many times. V usage is TRBV24-1 and J usage is TRBJ2-1, with no clear D. Germline CDR1 reads KGHDR; CDR2 reads SFDVKD. The ends were cut back, 1 base at V and 7 bases at J, with 7 bases in the middle. The CDR3 is 13 residues long. The CDR3 reads CATSDFGRNEQFF. CDR3 coding DNA: TGTGCCACCAGTGATTTCGGCCGTAATGAGCAGTTCTTC.

Note on this clonotype: A junction end diverges from the germline sequence, so it may reflect a read error. This rearrangement joins TRBV5-1 to TRBJ2-1; 7 bases map to TRBD1. This CDR3 is built from 15 residues. In germline, CDR1 is SGHRS, CDR2 YFSETQ. The CDR3 is CASSLLQGNYNGQFF. CDR3 nucleotides: TGCGCCAGCAGCTTACTACAGGGGAACTACAATGGGCAGTTCTTC.

This clonotype was counted a few times. The CDR3 protein is CASSYPPTGGQETQYF. The CDR3 bases are TGTGCCAGCAGTTACCCCCCGACAGGGGGGCAAGAGACCCAGTACTTC. This rearrangement joins TRBV6-5 to TRBJ2-5, with TRBD1 identical over 9 bases. V trimming: 2 bases; J trimming: 2 bases; junction bases outside the gene matches: 6. CDR3 length: 16 residues. CDR1 is MNHEY, CDR2 SVGAGI, per germline.

The table lists this clonotype with many counts. The V and J genes are TRBV28 and TRBJ2-2; no firm D call. The CDR3 sequence is 14 residues long. The germline CDR1 and CDR2 sequences are MDHEN and SYDVKM. The V end lost 10 bases, the J end lost 5 bases, and 17 bases lay between the germline ends. This chain's CDR3 is CATLGSGSTGELFF. The CDR3 DNA reads as TGTGCCACCTTGGGTTCGGGTTCTACCGGGGAGCTGTTTTTT.

This chain links TRBV10-3 with TRBJ2-1; D remains unclear. The CDR3 sequence is 12 residues long. The germline V gene encodes CDR1 ENHRY and CDR2 SYGVKD. CDR3: CDLRGSYNEQFF. The DNA for the CDR3 is TGTGACCTGAGAGGCTCCTACAATGAGCAGTTCTTC.

This clonotype showed up just a few times. The chain's CDR3 is CASSRSGGSDEQFF. The DNA of the CDR3 is TGCGCCAGCAGCCGCTCGGGGGGGAGCGATGAGCAGTTCTTC. The V gene is TRBV5-1, the J gene TRBJ2-1; TRBD2 matches at 8 bases. CDR1 and CDR2 from the germline V gene are SGHRS and YFSETQ. The V gene end was trimmed by 4 bases and the J gene end by 8 bases; junction bases not matched to a gene: 8. This CDR3 spans 14 amino acids. Variable domain in full (rest from reference TRBV5-1 and TRBJ2-1): KAGVTQTPRYLIKTRGQQVTLSCSPISGHRSVSWYQQTPGQGLQFLFEYFSETQRNKGNFPGRFSGRQFSNSRSEMNVSTLELGDSALYLCASSRSGGSDEQFFGPGTRLTVL.

This clonotype was picked up many times. For the CDR3, the DNA is TGTGCCAGCAGCTTAGCAGGGGGGACCACAGATACGCAGTATTTT. Translated, it gives CASSLAGGTTDTQYF. This chain links TRBV7-2 with TRBJ2-3, with D perhaps being TRBD1 or TRBD2 (6 bases each). Germline V gene sequence: CDR1 SGHTA, CDR2 FQGNSA. V lost 0 bases to trimming and J lost 2 bases, with 9 bases between them. This CDR3 comprises 15 residues.

This clonotype was found a few times. The CDR3 nucleotides read TGTGCCAGCAGTGATTGGGCGGGGGGCTCGAACCCAGATACGCAGTATTTT. Translation: CASSDWAGGSNPDTQYF. The genes are TRBV6-1 and TRBJ2-3; 8 nucleotides align to TRBD2. CDR1 and CDR2 (germline): MNHNS, SASEGT. This CDR3 contains 17 residues. Trimming cost V 3 bases and J 4 bases; bases outside gene matches: 12.